These T cell receptor beta chains were read from a single sample in a study of PD-L1 blockade in urothelial cancer. Profiling relied on immunoSEQ multiplex PCR, and the TCRdb table lists in-frame clones only, not all of them. This sample yields approximately 120,000 clones, of which about 82% are seen a single time; roughly 2.4% belongs to the top ten. The source material was PBMCs, sampled around atezolizumab (anti-PD-L1) treatment. These receptors originate from a man in his fifties or sixties with urothelial cancer. Both conserved end residues are part of each CDR3. The D gene is left open where the match is weak. Clone size is given for some rows only: seen once, a few or many times, or a class if the clone is expanded.

v_gene	j_gene	d_gene	abundance	CDR3nt	CDR3aa
TRBV5-1	TRBJ2-3	TRBD2	once	TGCGCCAGCAGCCGGGAGGGGTTTAGCACAGATACGCAGTATTTT	CASSREGFSTDTQYF
TRBV4-2	TRBJ2-7	NA	NA	TGTGCCAGCAGCCAAGATCATCGGGGTATCGGCGAGCAGTACTTC	CASSQDHRGIGEQYF
TRBV2	TRBJ1-1	NA	NA	TGTGCCAGCAGCCTACTTAGAGCTTTCTTT	CASSLLRAFF
TRBV18	TRBJ1-6	NA	NA	TGTGCCAGCTCACCCGGGAGTGAAAAAAATTCACCCCTCCACTTT	CASSPGSEKNSPLHF
TRBV6-5	TRBJ2-1	TRBD2	NA	TGTGCCAGCTGCCCAAGAGGGACTAGCGCCAATGAGCAGTTCTTC	CASCPRGTSANEQFF
TRBV6-1	TRBJ1-5	TRBD1	NA	TGTGCCAGCAATGACGGACAGGGGGGCAATCAGCCCCAGCATTTT	CASNDGQGGNQPQHF
TRBV7-2	TRBJ2-1	TRBD2	NA	TGTGCCAGCAGCCTCTTGGTGCTAGCGGGAGTCGATGAGCAGTTCTTC	CASSLLVLAGVDEQFF
TRBV7-3	TRBJ2-1	NA	NA	TGTGCCAGCAGCTCCGTAGCTAGCTCCTACAATGAGCAGTTCTTC	CASSSVASSYNEQFF
TRBV27	TRBJ1-1	NA	NA	TGTGCCAGCAGTTTAAGGGGGAAGGGGAACACTGAAGCTTTCTTT	CASSLRGKGNTEAFF
TRBV2	TRBJ2-5	TRBD1	few	TGTGCCAGCAGGGGCCCGACAGGGAATGACCCAGAGACCCAGTACTTC	CASRGPTGNDPETQYF
TRBV25-1	TRBJ1-1	NA	NA	TGTGCCAGCAGGAAGAGGGGAGATGGGACAGAAGCTTTCTTT	CASRKRGDGTEAFF
TRBV9	TRBJ2-1	TRBD2	NA	TGTGCCAGCAGCGTGTCGGGACTAGCGGGAGGGTCCTACAATGAGCAGTTCTTC	CASSVSGLAGGSYNEQFF
TRBV9	TRBJ2-3	NA	NA	TGTGCCAGCAGCCCCCTGCTTGGGCACACAGATACGCAGTATTTT	CASSPLLGHTDTQYF
TRBV18	TRBJ2-7	NA	NA	TGTGCCAGCTCACCACTCGAGGCTTCCCTAATGTACGAGCAGTACTTC	CASSPLEASLMYEQYF
TRBV9	TRBJ2-1	NA	NA	TGTGCCAGCAGCGTAGCTACGACGGGAGCGATCAATGAGCAGTTCTTC	CASSVATTGAINEQFF
TRBV11-2	TRBJ2-2	NA	NA	TGTGCCAGCAGCTTATACGGAGGGGACACCGGGGAGCTGTTTTTT	CASSLYGGDTGELFF
TRBV19	TRBJ2-4	NA	NA	TGTGCCAGTAGTATAAATGGAGTAGGAGCCGCCAAAAACATTCAGTACTTC	CASSINGVGAAKNIQYF
TRBV19	TRBJ1-5	TRBD1	NA	TGTGCCAGTAGCGTCGGGACAGGCCTTCATCAGCCCCAGCATTTT	CASSVGTGLHQPQHF
TRBV19	TRBJ2-3	TRBD2	medium-sized	TGTGCCAGTAGTCTGGGGGAGGGTACAGATACGCAGTATTTT	CASSLGEGTDTQYF
TRBV19	TRBJ2-7	NA	NA	TGTGCCAGTAGTATAGACCGCGGGGACGAGCAGTACTTC	CASSIDRGDEQYF
TRBV2	TRBJ2-7	NA	NA	TGTGCCAGCAGTGGAGCGGTTGGAGTGGGCGAGCAGTACTTC	CASSGAVGVGEQYF
TRBV2	TRBJ1-1	NA	NA	TGTGCCAGCAGCCTCGGAAGAAAACGGGATGAAGCTTTCTTT	CASSLGRKRDEAFF
TRBV30	TRBJ1-3	NA	NA	TGTGCCTGGGGCAGAAGCTCTGGAAACACCATATATTTT	CAWGRSSGNTIYF
TRBV6-6	TRBJ1-4	NA	NA	TGTGCCAGCACCTTTAGCAGTGAAAAACTGTTTTTT	CASTFSSEKLFF
TRBV19	TRBJ2-1	TRBD2	NA	TGTGCCAGTAGTATAGGGGGACTAGCGGGAGGGCCCCCCCTACAGAATGAGCAGTTCTTC	CASSIGGLAGGPPLQNEQFF
TRBV6-1	TRBJ2-7	TRBD1	NA	TGTGCCACCCACCGGGACAGAACCTACGAGCAGTACTTC	CATHRDRTYEQYF
TRBV7-9	TRBJ1-3	TRBD1	NA	TGTGCCAGCAGTCAGGACAGGAACACCATATATTTT	CASSQDRNTIYF
TRBV18	TRBJ2-7	NA	NA	TGTGCCAGCTCAGACAGACCGAATTTTTACGCGCAGTACTTC	CASSDRPNFYAQYF
TRBV4-1	TRBJ1-6	NA	many	TGCGCCAGCAGCCCTTGGACAGACGTCAATTCACCCCTCCACTTT	CASSPWTDVNSPLHF
TRBV28	TRBJ2-3	TRBD1	NA	TGTGCCAGCAGTTTATTGCAGGGGGCAGATACGCAGTATTTT	CASSLLQGADTQYF
TRBV5-1	TRBJ2-7	NA	NA	TGCGCCAGCAGCTTGGGTGCTGCGGACTCCTACGAGCAGTACTTC	CASSLGAADSYEQYF
TRBV10-3	TRBJ2-5	TRBD2	NA	TGTGCCATCAGTGAAATTATGACTAGCGGGAAACAAGAGACCCAGTACTTC	CAISEIMTSGKQETQYF
TRBV6-1	TRBJ2-7	NA	NA	TGTGCCAGCAGTCCGGGACAAATAAACTACGAGCAGTACTTC	CASSPGQINYEQYF
TRBV18	TRBJ1-3	TRBD1	NA	TGTGCCAGCTCACCATCAGGGGGCATCTCTGGAAACACCATATATTTT	CASSPSGGISGNTIYF
TRBV27	TRBJ1-1	TRBD1	NA	TGTGCCAGCAGTTTCTTCGGGACAGGGAACACTGAAGCTTTCTTT	CASSFFGTGNTEAFF
TRBV4-1	TRBJ2-7	TRBD1	NA	TGCGCCAGCAGCCACCCACGGGACAGGGGGGACTACGAGCAGTACTTC	CASSHPRDRGDYEQYF
TRBV19	TRBJ1-6	NA	NA	TGTGCCACCCAGACATCAGGGGAATCACCCCTCCACTTT	CATQTSGESPLHF
TRBV5-1	TRBJ2-2	NA	NA	TGCGCCAGCAGGGCTAGCCCCACCGGGGAGCTGTTTTTT	CASRASPTGELFF
TRBV30	TRBJ2-2	NA	few	TGTGCCTGGAGTGTACGGGTTTGGCGTACGAACACCGGGGAGCTGTTTTTT	CAWSVRVWRTNTGELFF
TRBV2	TRBJ1-2	NA	NA	TGTGCCAGCAAGGAGGGGATAGGCGGCTACACCTTC	CASKEGIGGYTF
TRBV19	TRBJ2-1	NA	NA	TGTGCCAGTAGGCGGTTGGCTGGCTCCTACAATGAGCAGTTCTTC	CASRRLAGSYNEQFF
TRBV11-3	TRBJ2-1	NA	NA	TGTGCCAGCAGTAAGGACAACAATGAGCAGTTCTTC	CASSKDNNEQFF
TRBV9	TRBJ2-1	TRBD2	few	TGTGCCAGCAGTCTAAGAAGCGGGAGCTTCAATGAGCAGTTCTTC	CASSLRSGSFNEQFF
TRBV5-1	TRBJ2-7	NA	NA	TGCGCCAGCAACTCAGGTAGGGGCGAGCAGTACTTC	CASNSGRGEQYF
TRBV19	TRBJ2-2	TRBD2	NA	TGTGCCAGTAGGCAGAGCGGGAGTAGGACCTGGGAGCTGTTTTTT	CASRQSGSRTWELFF
TRBV5-4	TRBJ1-2	TRBD1	NA	TGTGCCAGCAGCGCCGGGACAGGGTATTATGGCTACACCTTC	CASSAGTGYYGYTF
TRBV18	TRBJ2-2	TRBD2	NA	TGTGCCAGCTCACAGGGACTAGTGGGCACCGGGGAGCTGTTTTTT	CASSQGLVGTGELFF
TRBV7-9	TRBJ2-5	TRBD2	NA	TGTGCCAGCAGCTTTCCATCTAGCGGGAGAGGGGAGACCCAGTACTTC	CASSFPSSGRGETQYF
TRBV7-2	TRBJ1-2	TRBD1	NA	TGTGCCAGCAGCGCCTGGGACAGGGGTATCTATGGCTACACCTTC	CASSAWDRGIYGYTF
TRBV25-1	TRBJ2-5	TRBD2	once	TGTGCCAGCAGTGCGAAACTAGCGGGCGGGGAGACCCAGTACTTC	CASSAKLAGGETQYF
TRBV6-5	TRBJ2-1	TRBD2	NA	TGTGCCAGCAGTAGAGCGGGAGCCCGACGTTATGAGCAGTTCTTC	CASSRAGARRYEQFF
TRBV11-3	TRBJ1-5	TRBD1	NA	TGTGCCAGCAGCCCGCTGACAGGGGGCGAAATTGTCGTTCAGCCCCAGCATTTT	CASSPLTGGEIVVQPQHF
TRBV7-9	TRBJ2-7	TRBD2	NA	TGTGCCAGCAGCACGGGACTATTATACGAGCAGTACTTC	CASSTGLLYEQYF
TRBV19	TRBJ2-2	TRBD1	few	TGTGCCAGTAGCCGCGGGGCCGGGACAGGACTTTCCGGGGAGCTGTTTTTT	CASSRGAGTGLSGELFF
TRBV7-9	TRBJ1-5	NA	NA	TGTGCCAGCGGACTAGGGGTCCAGCCCCAGCATTTT	CASGLGVQPQHF